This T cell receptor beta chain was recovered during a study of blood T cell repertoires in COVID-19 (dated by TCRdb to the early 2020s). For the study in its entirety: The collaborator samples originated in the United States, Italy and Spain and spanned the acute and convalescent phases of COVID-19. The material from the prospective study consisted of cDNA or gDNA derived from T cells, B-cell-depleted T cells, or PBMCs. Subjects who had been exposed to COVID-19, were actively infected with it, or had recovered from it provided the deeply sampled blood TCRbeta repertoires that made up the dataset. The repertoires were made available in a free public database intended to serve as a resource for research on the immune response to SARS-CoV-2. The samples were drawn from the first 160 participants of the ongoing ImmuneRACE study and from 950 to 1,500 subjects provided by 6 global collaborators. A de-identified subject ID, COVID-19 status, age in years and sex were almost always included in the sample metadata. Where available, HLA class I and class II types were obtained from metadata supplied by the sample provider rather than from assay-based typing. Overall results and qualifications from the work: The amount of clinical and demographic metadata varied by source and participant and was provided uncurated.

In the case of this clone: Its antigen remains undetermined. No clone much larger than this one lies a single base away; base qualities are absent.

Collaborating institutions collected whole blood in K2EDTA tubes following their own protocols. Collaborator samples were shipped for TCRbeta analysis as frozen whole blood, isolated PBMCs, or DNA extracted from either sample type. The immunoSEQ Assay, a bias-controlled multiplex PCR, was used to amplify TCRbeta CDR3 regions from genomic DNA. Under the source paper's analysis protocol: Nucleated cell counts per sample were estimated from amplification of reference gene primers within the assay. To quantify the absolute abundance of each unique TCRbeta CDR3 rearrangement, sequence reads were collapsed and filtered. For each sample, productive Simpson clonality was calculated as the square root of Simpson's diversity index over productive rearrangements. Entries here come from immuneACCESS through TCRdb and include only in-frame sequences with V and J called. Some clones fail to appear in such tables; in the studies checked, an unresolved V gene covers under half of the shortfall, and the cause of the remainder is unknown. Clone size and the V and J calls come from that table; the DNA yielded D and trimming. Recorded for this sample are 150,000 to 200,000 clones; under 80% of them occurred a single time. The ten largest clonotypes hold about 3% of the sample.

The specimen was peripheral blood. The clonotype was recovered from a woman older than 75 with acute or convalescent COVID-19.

Read as DNA, the sequence is TGTGCCATCAGTAATCCGGGGACTGAAGCTTTCTTT. Its protein is CAISNPGTEAFF. The sequence is built from TRBV10-3 and TRBJ1-1, with the D gene uncertain. The CDR3 sequence holds 12 residues, the cysteine and phenylalanine included. Only CDR3 DNA is held: 36 bases, read in frame from base 1. The germline V gene gives CDR1 as ENHRY and CDR2 as SYGVKD. V and J are truncated by 5 bases and 5 bases respectively, leaving an intervening sequence of 9 bases.